What follows is one T cell receptor (beta chain) and its context. This sample includes further DNA sequences coding for the same CDR3. The entry originates in a study of shared clonotypes between healthy human individuals. Libraries were prepared by immunoSEQ multiplex PCR; TCRdb keeps only in-frame clonotypes and omits some of them. This table holds around 2.1 million clones, approximately 94% found once. CDR3 length: 12 residues. V lost 3 bases, J lost 6 bases, and 5 bases lay in between. Germline lookup yields CDR1 MDHEN and CDR2 SYDVKM. Terminally differentiated effector memory CD45RA+ cells were left out of the naive CD8 fraction, which was CD45RO-negative and positively selected for CCR7.

The rearrangement joins TRBV28 to TRBJ2-2, with no clear D. The origin of this receptor is a man aged 18 to 29 in good health. Some clones in this sample may be carry-over from other donors' samples. Sequencing used naive CD8+ T cells from PBMCs. The CDR3 protein is CASSFRPGELFF. The DNA for the CDR3 is TGTGCCAGCAGTTTCAGACCCGGGGAGCTGTTTTTT.